The 23 T cell receptor beta chains given below trace back to one sample, sequenced in a study of Graves' ophthalmopathy and Graves' hyperthyroidism. The authors amplified TCR beta CDR3 regions from RNA transcripts. HTBI primers served in a first-round RT-PCR, which a second-round multiplex PCR followed. TCRdb processed the multiplex PCR reads anew with MiXCR; each CDR3 protein has one entry. This table holds hundreds of thousands of distinct CDR3 sequences, approximately 22% found once. Sequencing used peripheral blood. The receptors derive from a woman aged 18-35 years with stable Graves' hyperthyroidism. Some clones in this sample may be carry-over from other donors' samples.

This clonotype turned up a few times. This sequence may be a read error, since a much larger clone differs from it by one base. This chain connects TRBV7-2 to TRBJ2-7; 10 nucleotides line up with TRBD2. V shed 6 bases and J 0 bases; nucleotides not matched to a gene: 5. The CDR3 is made up of 15 amino acids. CDR1 and CDR2 (germline): SGHTA, FQGNSA. CDR3 coding DNA: TGTGCCAGCAGTTTTAGCGGGGGGTCCTCCTACGAGCAGTACTTC. It specifies CASSFSGGSSYEQYF.

This clonotype was seen at least ten times. The V call is TRBV12-3 or TRBV12-4, the J call TRBJ2-7; D is unclear. V lost 6 bases, J lost 6 bases, and 12 bases lay in between. The CDR3 totals 12 residues. The CDR3 is CASSSYRVEQYF. The CDR3 nucleotides are TGTGCCAGCAGCTCCTATAGGGTCGAGCAGTACTTC.

The rearrangement joins TRBV20-1 to TRBJ2-7; tentatively, D is TRBD2 (6 bases). Between the trimmed V and J ends, which lost 3 bases and 2 bases, there was a span of 14 bases. CDR3 length equals 14 residues. The germline CDR1 and CDR2 sequences are DFQATT and SNEGSKA (reference sequence). In DNA, the CDR3 is TGCAGTGCTAGCGGCGGGATTACCCCCTACGAGCAGTACTTC. It codes for CSASGGITPYEQYF.

This clonotype was observed many times. This chain joins TRBV11-2 and TRBJ1-2, with D perhaps TRBD1 (6 bases). Germline values: CDR1 SGHAT, CDR2 FQNNGV. CDR3 length: 18 amino acids. V gave up 5 bases and J gave up 4 bases, with 26 bases separating them. CDR3 DNA: TGTGCCAGCAGCCCACTATCCACCCCAAGGGGGGGTGGCTATGGCTACACCTTC. It is translated as CASSPLSTPRGGGYGYTF.

V is TRBV20-1 and J is TRBJ1-1; D remains unclear. The V gene lost 3 bases and the J gene lost 3 bases, with 8 bases spanning the gap. Germline V gives CDR1 DFQATT, CDR2 SNEGSKA (reference sequence). This CDR3 comprises 12 residues. CDR3 in amino acids: CSARPKDTEAFF. Written as DNA, the CDR3 is TGCAGTGCTAGGCCCAAGGACACTGAAGCTTTCTTT.

Points on this clonotype: The final CDR3 position lacks the conserved phenylalanine or tryptophan, pointing to a likely read error. The DNA is omitted, as the CDR3 cannot be located on it reliably, and the CDR3 follows TCRdb's listing. The chain recombines TRBV30 with TRBJ1-2; TRBD1 is the table's D call, not checked against the DNA. Germline V gene lookup returns CDR1 GTSNPN and CDR2 SVGIG (reference sequence). Both ends counted, the CDR3 spans 12 residues. The CDR3 reads CAWNWGRGGYTL.

This clonotype was seen at least ten times. This chain uses TRBV2 with TRBJ2-4; 10 bases match TRBD1. Unmatched junction bases numbered 15, after V lost 4 bases and J lost 6 bases. Germline V CDR1 and CDR2: SNHLY, FYNNEI. The CDR3 has 18 residues. The CDR3 DNA is TGTGCCAGCAGTGTACCCGGGACAGGGGACCTGACGGGAAACATTCAGTACTTC. Translating gives CASSVPGTGDLTGNIQYF.

V gene TRBV6-5 combines with J gene TRBJ1-3; D ambiguous. This CDR3 contains 14 residues. Germline V gene sequence: CDR1 MNHEY, CDR2 SVGAGI. The germline V and J ends were trimmed by 2 bases and 9 bases, with 14 bases remaining between them. The CDR3 DNA is TGTGCCAGCAGTTACGGAGGACCGTCCCGCACCATATATTTT. This codes for CASSYGGPSRTIYF.

At least ten counts were recorded for this clonotype. The chain couples TRBV12-3 or TRBV12-4 to TRBJ1-1, with 7 nucleotides matching TRBD1. J lost 4 bases, V lost 3 bases, and 5 bases had no gene match. The CDR3 loop spans 14 amino acids. CDR3 sequence: CASSLIGGGTEAFF. The CDR3 coding sequence is TGTGCCAGCAGTTTGATAGGGGGCGGCACTGAAGCTTTCTTT.

This clonotype was seen ten or more times. The chain is built from TRBV20-1 and TRBJ2-5; D gene ambiguous. The V gene's germline CDR1 is DFQATT and CDR2 SNEGSKA (reference sequence). The CDR3 runs 15 residues. Trimming stripped 3 bases from V and 2 bases from J, with 16 bases between. In DNA, the CDR3 is TGCAGTGCTAGGCGCCGCGGACGTTTACAAGAGACCCAGTACTTC. Translated: CSARRRGRLQETQYF.

There are a few counts of this clonotype. The V gene is TRBV12-3 or TRBV12-4, the J gene TRBJ1-1; D perhaps matches TRBD1 (6 bases). Trimming stripped 3 bases from V and 5 bases from J, with 16 bases between. The CDR3 contains 15 residues. In nucleotides, the CDR3 is TGTGCCAGCAGTTTTTGGGGGGCTAGGAGAACTGAAGCTTTCTTT. Encoded protein: CASSFWGARRTEAFF.

This clonotype was picked up many times. The chain joins TRBV28 to TRBJ1-5, with D perhaps matching TRBD1 (5 bases). V was trimmed by 6 bases and J by 7 bases, leaving 16 bases between them. CDR3 length equals 14 residues. The germline CDR1 and CDR2 sequences are MDHEN and SYDVKM. CDR3 bases: TGTGCCAGCAGGGGGGACCGACTGGGACAGCCCCAGCATTTT. Translation: CASRGDRLGQPQHF.

The sample holds many counts of this clonotype. At one of its ends the junction is not consistent with the germline gene, which may arise from a read error. The rearrangement links TRBV12-3 or TRBV12-4 to TRBJ2-4, with D perhaps TRBD2 (5 bases). The CDR3 has 12 residues. DNA for the CDR3: TGTGCCAGCAGGAAAGAGGGAAACATTAAGTACTTC. This translates into CASRKEGNIKYF.

This clonotype was observed many times. This rearrangement joins TRBV9 to TRBJ1-3; D possibly corresponds to TRBD1 (5 bases). CDR1 is SGDLS, CDR2 YYNGEE, per germline. This CDR3 region has 15 residues. Trimming removed 3 bases at V and 0 bases at J, with 10 bases between. CDR3 sequence: CASSAGGTSGNTIYF. In nucleotides, the CDR3 is TGTGCCAGCAGCGCGGGGGGAACCTCTGGAAACACCATATATTTT.

This chain connects TRBV6-1 to TRBJ2-3; 10 nucleotides line up with TRBD2. From germline, CDR1 is MNHNS and CDR2 SASEGT. This CDR3 has 13 amino acids. With V trimmed by 7 bases and J by 5 bases, 3 bases remained unmatched. The CDR3 spells CASTSGGGDTQYF. The CDR3 DNA reads TGTGCCAGCACTAGCGGGGGCGGAGATACGCAGTATTTT.

This clonotype has at least ten counts. The V gene is TRBV6-5, the J gene TRBJ1-6; D call uncertain. The V gene lost 2 bases and the J gene lost 14 bases, with 22 bases spanning the gap. This CDR3 is built from 16 residues. From germline, CDR1 is MNHEY and CDR2 SVGAGI. The CDR3 loop reads CASSYVQQRPTGTLHF. Written as DNA, the CDR3 is TGTGCCAGCAGTTACGTACAACAGAGGCCCACTGGGACCCTCCACTTT.

The gene calls are TRBV12-3 or TRBV12-4 and TRBJ2-2, with TRBD1 identical over 8 bases. This CDR3 comprises 15 residues. J was trimmed by 5 bases and V by 5 bases; bases with no gene match: 7. The CDR3 sequence is CASSTWTGKTGELFF. CDR3 DNA: TGTGCCAGCAGTACATGGACAGGGAAAACCGGGGAGCTGTTTTTT.

A word on this clonotype: The junction does not match germline at one end; this may be a read error. This rearrangement joins TRBV7-8 to TRBJ2-5; D possibly corresponds to TRBD2 (6 bases). This CDR3 comprises 14 residues. CDR1 is SGHVS and CDR2 is FQNEAQ in the germline V gene. The CDR3 nucleotides read TGTGCCAGCACCTTATGGCGGGGCGGAGAGACCCAGTACTTC. Residues: CASTLWRGGETQYF.

This clonotype showed up many times. CDR3 bases: TGTGCCAGCTCAGGTGACCCCTTGAACACTGAAGCTTTCTTT. Protein product: CASSGDPLNTEAFF. The V and J genes are TRBV11-2 and TRBJ1-1; D ambiguous. Between the trimmed V and J ends, which lost 8 bases and 0 bases, there was a span of 13 bases. The CDR3 sequence is 14 residues long. Per germline, CDR1 SGHAT and CDR2 FQNNGV.

This clonotype has only a few counts. The junction departs from the called germline gene at one end, perhaps through a read error. The chain uses TRBV4-1 and TRBJ1-1; 12 bases are a match to TRBD1. The V gene's germline CDR1 is MGHRA and CDR2 YSYEKL. This CDR3 region has 19 residues. CDR3 coding DNA: TGCGCCAGCAGCCAAGGCGTATTCCGGGACAGGGGGCTGAAAACTGAAGCTTTCTTT. Amino acids: CASSQGVFRDRGLKTEAFF.

This clonotype occurred a few times. The chain links TRBV12-3 or TRBV12-4 to TRBJ1-1; D uncertain. V lost 5 bases and J lost 6, with 13 bases in between. The length of the CDR3 is 13 residues. CDR3 protein: CASSLIMGSEAFF. CDR3 in DNA: TGTGCCAGCAGTCTCATAATGGGCTCTGAAGCTTTCTTT.

The chain recombines TRBV6-1 with TRBJ1-2; 7 nucleotides match TRBD1. This CDR3 region has 14 residues. The germline gives CDR1 MNHNS, CDR2 SASEGT. After removal of 10 bases from V and 2 bases from J, the junction contained 10 bases not matched to a gene. The DNA for the CDR3 is TGTGCCACCCGGAAGACAGGGATAAACTATGGCTACACCTTC. Translating it yields CATRKTGINYGYTF.

This clonotype was seen many times. V gene TRBV6-1 combines with J gene TRBJ2-6; D is unclear. Trimming pared 7 bases from V and 0 bases from J, leaving 16 bases between. Germline V CDR1 and CDR2: MNHNS, SASEGT. CDR3 length: 17 amino acids. The CDR3 region is CASKETALYSGANVLTF. The CDR3 nucleotides read TGTGCCAGCAAGGAAACGGCGCTTTACTCTGGGGCCAACGTCCTGACTTTC.